The sequence of this T cell receptor (beta chain) was determined in a study of T cell responses to AZD1222 COVID-19 vaccine. The V gene lost 5 bases and the J gene lost 5 bases, with 6 bases spanning the gap. Germline V CDR1 and CDR2: MDHEN, SYDVKM. CDR3 length: 11 amino acids. General observations from the study: Once two AZD1222 doses were given, Spike-specific TCR breadth and depth went up. Distributed over spike, vaccine-associated CD4 TCRs predominated at 160-218 and 743-854. At baseline, seropositivity was found in only a handful of AZD1222 recipients.

Samples with a second dose at about 4 or about 12 weeks were pooled together. TCRdb's table, derived via immunoSEQ multiplex PCR, lists solely in-frame clones and lacks some. The sample holds about 110,000 clones, over 80% seen once. Points on this clone: What it binds is unknown.

The clonotype comes from an adult who received the AZD1222 COVID-19 vaccine. The rearrangement joins TRBV28 to TRBJ2-5; D is unclear. The input for sequencing was peripheral blood, taken 28 days after the second AZD1222 dose. The CDR3 nucleotides are TGTGCCAGCAGTCCGTACGAGACCCAGTACTTC. Translated: CASSPYETQYF. Supplemented by reference TRBV28 and TRBJ2-5, the full variable domain reads DVKVTQSSRYLVKRTGEKVFLECVQDMDHENMFWYRQDPGLGLRLIYFSYDVKMKEKGDIPEGYSVSREKKERFSLILESASTNQTSMYLCASSPYETQYFGPGTRLLVL.